This T cell receptor beta chain was sequenced in a study of regulatory T cells in long-lasting Graves disease. Regarding the study as a whole: Reduced TCR diversity was observed in persistent Graves' patients versus newly diagnosed patients.

V lost 5 bases, J lost 0 bases, and 7 bases lay in between. Germline assignment: CDR1 SGHVS and CDR2 FNYEAQ. The length of the CDR3 is 14 residues. Time point indicated: newly diagnosed GD, antithyroid drugs for less than 3 months. RNA from PBMCs was the source of the TCR library. Notes on this clonotype: Its antigen is not known.

The authors built TCR beta libraries using iRepertoire HTBI primers and Arm-PCR of CDR3 regions. TCRdb reprocessed the multiplex PCR reads with MiXCR, giving one entry per CDR3 protein. The table has 300,000 to 400,000 distinct CDR3 sequences, 16% seen once. These sequences were also reported in another study, on T cells in Graves' hyperthyroidism and ophthalmopathy.

This chain joins TRBV7-6 and TRBJ1-4, with D unclear. This TCR came from a man between 35 and 55 years old with Graves disease. Sequences were derived from peripheral blood mononuclear cells (PBMCs), sampled at new diagnosis, from a patient treated with antithyroid drugs. Written as DNA, the CDR3 is TGTGCCAGCAGCCTACAGCCAACTAATGAAAAACTGTTTTTT. Its protein product is CASSLQPTNEKLFF.